These T cell receptor beta chains were read from a single sample in a study of OX40 agonist ivuxolimab in advanced cancers. TCRdb keeps only in-frame clones here, not all; method: immunoSEQ multiplex PCR. The sample carries about 67,000 clones, approximately 87% recorded once. This material consisted of CD4+ or CD8+ T cells sorted from blood, taken in a trial of the OX40 agonist ivuxolimab. The origin of the receptors is an adult with an advanced solid tumor such as melanoma, head and neck, liver or kidney cancer. The CDR3 runs from the conserved cysteine through the conserved F or W. The order of the fields is V gene, clone size, D gene, J gene, CDR3 length, CDR3 DNA, CDR3 protein. A D gene is named only where the DNA matches it firmly. Some rows have no size entry. The others give once, few or many, or a class for an expanded clone.

>TRBV4-3|.|TRBD2|TRBJ2-3|16
TGCGTCAGCAGCTCGAGCGAACTAGCGGGCACAGATACGCAGTATTTT
CVSSSSELAGTDTQYF
>TRBV9|.|TRBD2|TRBJ2-7|15
TGTGCCAGCACCGCGGGAAGCGGGGATCGGCACGAGCAGTACTTC
CASTAGSGDRHEQYF
>TRBV19|.|.|TRBJ1-3|15
TGTGCCAGTAGTATGTCACAGACCTCTGGAAACACCATATATTTT
CASSMSQTSGNTIYF
>TRBV9|many|.|TRBJ2-1|12
TGTGCCAGCAGCGTTGTCTTCTATGAGCAGTTCTTC
CASSVVFYEQFF
>TRBV20-1|.|TRBD2|TRBJ2-7|11
TGCAGTGTCCCACTAGCGGTGGAGCAGTACTTC
CSVPLAVEQYF
>TRBV7-2|once|.|TRBJ1-1|13
TGTGCCAGCAGCTTAGGATTGGGCAGTTCGGCTTTCTTT
CASSLGLGSSAFF
>TRBV7-9|.|.|TRBJ2-1|14
TGTGCCAGCAGCCCGCGGAGGAGCGGGAATGAGCAGTTCTTC
CASSPRRSGNEQFF
>TRBV9|.|.|TRBJ2-1|12
TGTGCCAGCAGCCCCCTGGACAATGAGCAGTTCTTC
CASSPLDNEQFF
>TRBV18|.|.|TRBJ2-3|13
TGTGCCAGCTCACCAGGGGGGGCGGATACGCAGTATTTT
CASSPGGADTQYF
>TRBV19|few|TRBD1|TRBJ1-1|14
TGTGCCAGTAGTAAGGGACAGCTGAACACTGAAGCTTTCTTT
CASSKGQLNTEAFF
>TRBV19|.|.|TRBJ2-1|13
TGTGCCAGTAGTTTACTTTCCGGGAATGAGCAGTTCTTC
CASSLLSGNEQFF
>TRBV25-1|.|TRBD1|TRBJ1-3|15
TGTGCCAGCAGTGAATTGGGACAGCTACCTTCGCCCATATATTTT
CASSELGQLPSPIYF
>TRBV7-9|.|.|TRBJ2-3|11
TGTGCCAGCAGCCCAGATGCGGCGCAGTATTTT
CASSPDAAQYF
>TRBV9|.|.|TRBJ2-3|17
TGTGCCAGCAGCGTAGACTCGTACAGCAGATACACAGATACGCAGTATTTT
CASSVDSYSRYTDTQYF
>TRBV7-7|.|TRBD2|TRBJ2-1|17
TGTGCCAGCAGCTTAGGGCCTAGCGGGGGCAAATACAATGAGCAGTTCTTC
CASSLGPSGGKYNEQFF
>TRBV25-1|.|TRBD1|TRBJ2-1|16
TGTGCCAGCAGTGAATTAGGGAACAGGGGTTTGAATGAGCAGTTCTTC
CASSELGNRGLNEQFF
>TRBV18|few|.|TRBJ1-2|14
TGTGCCAGCTCACCATGGGCGGGTAACTATGGCTACACCTTC
CASSPWAGNYGYTF
>TRBV5-1|.|TRBD1|TRBJ1-2|14
TGCGCCAGCAGCCCTGGACAGGGGGTAGATGGCTACACCTTC
CASSPGQGVDGYTF
>TRBV28|.|.|TRBJ2-1|15
TGTGCCATCGCGGCGGGTAGCCTCCAGTACAATGAGCAGTTCTTC
CAIAAGSLQYNEQFF
>TRBV19|.|.|TRBJ1-4|16
TGTGCCAGTAGTCCCGGACAGACTCCAACTAATGAAAAACTGTTTTTT
CASSPGQTPTNEKLFF
>TRBV2|.|TRBD1|TRBJ1-1|14
TGTGCCACTACACAGGGGGCAGGGAACACTGAAGCTTTCTTT
CATTQGAGNTEAFF
>TRBV13|.|.|TRBJ1-3|17
TGTGCCAGCAGCTTGAGGACGGAACTTAGCTCTGGAAACACCATATATTTT
CASSLRTELSSGNTIYF
>TRBV6-5|.|TRBD1|TRBJ1-5|15
TGTGCCAGCAGTCCCACAGGGGCCGGCAATCAGCCCCAGCATTTT
CASSPTGAGNQPQHF
>TRBV27|.|TRBD1|TRBJ2-7|13
TGTGCCAGCAGTCCGGGACAGGGTACCGAGCAGTACTTC
CASSPGQGTEQYF
>TRBV30|.|.|TRBJ2-1|15
TGTGCCTGGAGTGTATCAGGGGACTCCCACAATGAGCAGTTCTTC
CAWSVSGDSHNEQFF
>TRBV5-1|once|TRBD2|TRBJ2-3|16
TGCGCCAGCAGCCTGGGGGAGGGGACCTTCACAGATACGCAGTATTTT
CASSLGEGTFTDTQYF
>TRBV7-2|.|.|TRBJ1-3|15
TGTGCCAGCAGCTTCCAGGCACACTCTGGAAACACCATATATTTT
CASSFQAHSGNTIYF
>TRBV19|.|TRBD1|TRBJ1-2|16
TGTGCCAGTCAGTCCAGGACAGGAGTTTCGGACTATGGCTACACCTTC
CASQSRTGVSDYGYTF
>TRBV30|.|TRBD1|TRBJ1-5|15
TGTGCCTGGAGTCCCGGGACAGGGACCGGGCAGCCCCAGCATTTT
CAWSPGTGTGQPQHF
>TRBV5-4|once|.|TRBJ2-3|12
TGTGCCAGCAGCCTTTCCACAGATACGCAGTATTTT
CASSLSTDTQYF
>TRBV5-1|.|TRBD1|TRBJ2-5|13
TGCGCCAGCAGCTGGGACAGGGGCGAGACCCAGTACTTC
CASSWDRGETQYF
>TRBV9|.|.|TRBJ2-5|15
TGTGCCAGCAGCGTCTCCCCCCGGCTGGAAGAGACCCAGTACTTC
CASSVSPRLEETQYF
>TRBV28|.|TRBD2|TRBJ2-3|14
TGTGCCAGCAGATCCGGGACTAGTCCTTATACGCAGTATTTT
CASRSGTSPYTQYF
>TRBV7-9|once|.|TRBJ2-7|14
TGTGCCAGCAGCCCCTTGGGCAGAACCTACGAGCAGTACTTC
CASSPLGRTYEQYF
>TRBV11-2|.|TRBD1|TRBJ1-5|17
TGTGCCAGCAGCTTAGACTCCCGGGACAGGGTGGGTCAGCCCCAGCATTTT
CASSLDSRDRVGQPQHF